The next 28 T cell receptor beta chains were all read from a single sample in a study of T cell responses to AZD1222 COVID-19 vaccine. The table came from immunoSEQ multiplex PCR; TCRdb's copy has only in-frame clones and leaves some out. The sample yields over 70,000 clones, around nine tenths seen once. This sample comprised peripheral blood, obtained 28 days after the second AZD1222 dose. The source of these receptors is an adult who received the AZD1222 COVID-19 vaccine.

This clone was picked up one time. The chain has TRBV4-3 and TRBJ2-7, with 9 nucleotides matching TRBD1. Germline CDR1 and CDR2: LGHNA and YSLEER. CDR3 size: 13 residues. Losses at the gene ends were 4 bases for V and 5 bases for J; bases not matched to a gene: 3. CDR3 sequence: CASSRDRAHEQYF. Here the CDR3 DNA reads TGCGCCAGCAGCCGGGACAGGGCCCACGAGCAGTACTTC.

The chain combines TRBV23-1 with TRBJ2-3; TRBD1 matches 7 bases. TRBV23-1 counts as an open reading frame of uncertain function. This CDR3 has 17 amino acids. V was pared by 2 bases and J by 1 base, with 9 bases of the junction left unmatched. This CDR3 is CASSQPTGSPGTDTQYF. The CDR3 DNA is TGCGCCAGCAGTCAACCGACAGGGTCACCAGGCACAGATACGCAGTATTTT.

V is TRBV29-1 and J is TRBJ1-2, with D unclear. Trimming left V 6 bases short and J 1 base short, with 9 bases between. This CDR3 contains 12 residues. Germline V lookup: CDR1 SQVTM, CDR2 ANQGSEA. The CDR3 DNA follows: TGCAGCGTGACCCGAAATAACTATGGCTACACCTTC. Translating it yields CSVTRNNYGYTF.

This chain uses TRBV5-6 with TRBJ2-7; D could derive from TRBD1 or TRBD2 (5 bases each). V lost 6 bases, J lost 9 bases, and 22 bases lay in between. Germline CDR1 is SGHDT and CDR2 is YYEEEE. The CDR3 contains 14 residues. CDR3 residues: CASTGTATSLGQYV. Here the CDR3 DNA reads TGTGCCAGCACCGGGACGGCAACCTCCCTCGGGCAGTACGTC.

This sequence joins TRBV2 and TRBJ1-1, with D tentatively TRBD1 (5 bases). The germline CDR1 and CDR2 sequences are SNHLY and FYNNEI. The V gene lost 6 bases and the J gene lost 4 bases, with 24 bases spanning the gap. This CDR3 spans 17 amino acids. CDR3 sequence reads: CASSDPRAGYWSTEAFF. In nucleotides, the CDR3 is TGTGCCAGCAGCGACCCCCGGGCAGGGTATTGGAGCACTGAAGCTTTCTTT.

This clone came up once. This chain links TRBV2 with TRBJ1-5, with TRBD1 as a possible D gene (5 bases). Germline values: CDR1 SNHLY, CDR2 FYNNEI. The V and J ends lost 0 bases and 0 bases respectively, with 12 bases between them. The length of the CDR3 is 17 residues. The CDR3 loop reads CASSEASSGYSNQPQHF. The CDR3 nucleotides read TGTGCCAGCAGTGAAGCCAGCTCAGGGTATAGCAATCAGCCCCAGCATTTT.

The CDR3 DNA sequence: TGTGCCAGCAGTTACTCGAACCTTGGTGAGCAGTTCTTC. Protein sequence: CASSYSNLGEQFF. This chain joins TRBV6-6 and TRBJ2-1, with D unclear. The CDR3 sequence is 13 residues long. V was cut by 0 bases and J by 9 bases, with 9 bases left in between. Germline CDR1 and CDR2: MNHNY and SVGAGI (reference sequence).

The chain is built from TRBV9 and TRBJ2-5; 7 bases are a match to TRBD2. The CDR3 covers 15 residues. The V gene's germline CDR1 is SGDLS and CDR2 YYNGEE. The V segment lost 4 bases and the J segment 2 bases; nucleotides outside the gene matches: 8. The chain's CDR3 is CASSPYGGGQETQYF. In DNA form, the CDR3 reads TGTGCCAGCAGCCCCTATGGGGGGGGGCAAGAGACCCAGTACTTC.

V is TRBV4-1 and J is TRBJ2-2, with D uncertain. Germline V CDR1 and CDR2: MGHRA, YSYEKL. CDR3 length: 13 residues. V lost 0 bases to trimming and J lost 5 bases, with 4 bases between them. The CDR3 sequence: CASSQDLTGELFF. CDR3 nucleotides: TGCGCCAGCAGCCAAGATCTAACCGGGGAGCTGTTTTTT.

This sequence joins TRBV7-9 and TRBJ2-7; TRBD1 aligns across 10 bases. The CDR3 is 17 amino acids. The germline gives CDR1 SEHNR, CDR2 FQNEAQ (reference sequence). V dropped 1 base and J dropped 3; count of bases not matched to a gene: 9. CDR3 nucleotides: TGTGCCAGCAGCTTAGACCAGACAGGGGGCGCAGGCTACGAGCAGTACGTC. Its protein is CASSLDQTGGAGYEQYV.

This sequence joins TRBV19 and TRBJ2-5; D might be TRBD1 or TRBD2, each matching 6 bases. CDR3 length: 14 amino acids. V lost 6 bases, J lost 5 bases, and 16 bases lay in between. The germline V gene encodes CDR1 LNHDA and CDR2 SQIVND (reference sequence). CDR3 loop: CASSPGAGRETQYF. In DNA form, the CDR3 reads TGTGCCAGTAGCCCGGGGGCGGGGCGGGAGACCCAGTACTTC.

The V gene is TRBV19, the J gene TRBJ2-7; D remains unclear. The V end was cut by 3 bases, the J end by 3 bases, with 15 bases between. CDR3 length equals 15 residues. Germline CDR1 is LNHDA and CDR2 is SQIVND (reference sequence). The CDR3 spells CASSMSSAEIYEQYF. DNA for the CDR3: TGTGCCAGTAGTATGAGTTCCGCCGAGATCTACGAGCAGTACTTC.

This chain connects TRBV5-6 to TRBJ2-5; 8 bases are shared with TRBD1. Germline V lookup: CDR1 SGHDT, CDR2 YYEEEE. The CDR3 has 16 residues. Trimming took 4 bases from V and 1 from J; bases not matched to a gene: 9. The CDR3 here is CASSPGQGRFQETQYF. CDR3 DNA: TGTGCCAGCAGCCCCGGACAGGGCCGATTCCAAGAGACCCAGTACTTC.

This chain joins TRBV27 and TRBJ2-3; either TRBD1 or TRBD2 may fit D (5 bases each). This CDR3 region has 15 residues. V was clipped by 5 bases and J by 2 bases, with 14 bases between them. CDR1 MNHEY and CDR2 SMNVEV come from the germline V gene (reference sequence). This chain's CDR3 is CASSAGAFPTDTQYF. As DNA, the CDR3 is TGTGCCAGCAGTGCCGGGGCCTTCCCCACAGATACGCAGTATTTT.

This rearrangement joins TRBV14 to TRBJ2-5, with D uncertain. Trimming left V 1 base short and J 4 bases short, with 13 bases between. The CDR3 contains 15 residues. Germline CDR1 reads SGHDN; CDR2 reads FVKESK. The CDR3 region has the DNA TGTGCCAGCAGCCAAGTTGGGAATGGACCAGAGACCCAGTACTTC. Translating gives CASSQVGNGPETQYF. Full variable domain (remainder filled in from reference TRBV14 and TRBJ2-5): EAGVTQFPSHSVIEKGQTVTLRCDPISGHDNLYWYRRVMGKEIKFLLHFVKESKQDESGMPNNRFLAERTGGTYSTLKVQPAELEDSGVYFCASSQVGNGPETQYFGPGTRLLVL.

For the CDR3, the DNA is TGCGCCAGCACACCCGCGAGCTCCTACGAGCAGTACTTC. Translated: CASTPASSYEQYF. The V and J genes are TRBV10-1 and TRBJ2-7; unclear D gene. V dropped 7 bases and J dropped 0 bases, with 10 bases sitting between them. This CDR3 is 13 amino acids long. Germline V gene data show CDR1 as WNHNN and CDR2 as SYGVQD (reference sequence).

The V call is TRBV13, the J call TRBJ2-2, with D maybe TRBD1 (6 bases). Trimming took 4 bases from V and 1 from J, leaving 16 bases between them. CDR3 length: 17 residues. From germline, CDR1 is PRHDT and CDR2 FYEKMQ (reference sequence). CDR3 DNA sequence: TGTGCCAGCAGCTCATATGGGGAGACAGGGAACACCGGGGAGCTGTTTTTT. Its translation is CASSSYGETGNTGELFF.

The chain's CDR3 is CASSHRDQKLFF. The CDR3 DNA sequence: TGTGCCAGCAGCCACCGGGACCAAAAACTGTTTTTT. This rearrangement joins TRBV7-8 to TRBJ1-4; D perhaps matches TRBD1 (5 bases). Trimming removed 5 bases from V and 9 bases from J, with 10 bases in between. The length of the CDR3 is 12 residues. The V gene's germline CDR1 is SGHVS and CDR2 FQNEAQ.

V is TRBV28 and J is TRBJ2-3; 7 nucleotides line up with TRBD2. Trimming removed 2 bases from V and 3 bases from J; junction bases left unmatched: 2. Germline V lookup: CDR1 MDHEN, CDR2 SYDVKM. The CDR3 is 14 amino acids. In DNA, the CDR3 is TGTGCCAGCAGTTTACCGGGGGGTACAGATACGCAGTATTTT. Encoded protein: CASSLPGGTDTQYF. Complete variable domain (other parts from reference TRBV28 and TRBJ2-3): DVKVTQSSRYLVKRTGEKVFLECVQDMDHENMFWYRQDPGLGLRLIYFSYDVKMKEKGDIPEGYSVSREKKERFSLILESASTNQTSMYLCASSLPGGTDTQYFGPGTRLTVL.

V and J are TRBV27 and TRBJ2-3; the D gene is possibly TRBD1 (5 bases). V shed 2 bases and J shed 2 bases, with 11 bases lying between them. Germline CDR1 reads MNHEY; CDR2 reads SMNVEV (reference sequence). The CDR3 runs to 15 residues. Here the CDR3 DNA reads TGTGCCAGCAGTTTAACCAGACAGAACACAGATACGCAGTATTTT. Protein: CASSLTRQNTDTQYF.

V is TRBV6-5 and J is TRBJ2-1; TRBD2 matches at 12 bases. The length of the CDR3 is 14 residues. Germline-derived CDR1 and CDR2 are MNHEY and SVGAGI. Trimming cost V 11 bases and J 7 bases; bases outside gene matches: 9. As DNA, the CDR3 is TGTGCCTCCTCTAGCGGGGGGGCTCGGAATGAGCAGTTCTTC. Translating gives CASSSGGARNEQFF.

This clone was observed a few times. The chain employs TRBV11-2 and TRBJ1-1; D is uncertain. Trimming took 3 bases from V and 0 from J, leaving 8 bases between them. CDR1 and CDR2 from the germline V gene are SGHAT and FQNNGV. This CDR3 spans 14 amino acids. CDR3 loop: CASSLNRLNTEAFF. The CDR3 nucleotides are TGTGCCAGCAGCTTGAACAGACTGAACACTGAAGCTTTCTTT.

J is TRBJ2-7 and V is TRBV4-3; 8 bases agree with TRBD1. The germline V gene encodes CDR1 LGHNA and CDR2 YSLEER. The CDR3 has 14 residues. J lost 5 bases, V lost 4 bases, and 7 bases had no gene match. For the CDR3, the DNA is TGCGCCAGCAGCCGCAGACAGGGGAGCCACGAGCAGTACTTC. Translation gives CASSRRQGSHEQYF.

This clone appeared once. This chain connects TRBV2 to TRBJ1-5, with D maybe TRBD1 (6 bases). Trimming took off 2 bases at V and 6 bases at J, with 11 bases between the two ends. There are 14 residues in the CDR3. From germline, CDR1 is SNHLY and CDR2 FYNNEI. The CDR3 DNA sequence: TGTGCCAGCAGTGAAAACAGGGACGGTCAGCCCCAGCATTTT. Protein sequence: CASSENRDGQPQHF.

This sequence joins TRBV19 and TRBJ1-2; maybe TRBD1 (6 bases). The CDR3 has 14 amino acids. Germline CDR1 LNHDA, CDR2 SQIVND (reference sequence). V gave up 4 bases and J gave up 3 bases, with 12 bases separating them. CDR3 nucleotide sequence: TGTGCCAGTAGTACGCGGGGGCACGACTATGGCTACACCTTC. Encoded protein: CASSTRGHDYGYTF. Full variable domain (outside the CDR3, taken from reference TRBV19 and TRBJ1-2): DGGITQSPKYLFRKEGQNVTLSCEQNLNHDAMYWYRQDPGQGLRLIYYSQIVNDFQKGDIAEGYSVSREKKESFPLTVTSAQKNPTAFYLCASSTRGHDYGYTFGSGTRLTVV.

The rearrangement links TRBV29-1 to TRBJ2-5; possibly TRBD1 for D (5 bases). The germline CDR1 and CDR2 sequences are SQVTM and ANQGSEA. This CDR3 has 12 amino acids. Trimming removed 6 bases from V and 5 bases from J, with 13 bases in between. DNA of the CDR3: TGCAGCGTGACCAGGGTTTTGGAGACCCAGTACTTC. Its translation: CSVTRVLETQYF.

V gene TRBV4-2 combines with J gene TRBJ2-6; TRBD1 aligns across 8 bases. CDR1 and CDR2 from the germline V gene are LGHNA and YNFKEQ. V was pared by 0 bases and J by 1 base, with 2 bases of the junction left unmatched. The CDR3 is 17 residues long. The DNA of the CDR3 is TGTGCCAGCAGCCAAGAACACAGGGGGTCTGGGGCCAACGTCCTGACTTTC. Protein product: CASSQEHRGSGANVLTF.

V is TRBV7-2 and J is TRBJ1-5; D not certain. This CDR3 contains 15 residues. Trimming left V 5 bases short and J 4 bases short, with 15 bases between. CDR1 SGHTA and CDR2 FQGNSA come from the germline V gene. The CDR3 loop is CASSALGGGNQPQHF. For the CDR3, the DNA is TGTGCCAGCAGCGCGCTAGGTGGCGGGAATCAGCCCCAGCATTTT.